This T cell receptor (beta chain) was captured by sequencing in a study of human T cells and chemical hapten exposure. Turning to the study itself: Weekly diphenylcyclopropenone doses were given to patients' scalps across the approximately 23-week study. It was small differences in pooled library volume that mainly caused per-sample TCR yields to vary.

TCRdb fed the RACE reads into MiXCR, producing one record per CDR3 protein. This table has 370,000 or so distinct CDR3 sequences, about 4.4% appearing once. CDR1 and CDR2 from the germline V gene are PRHDT and FYEKMQ (reference sequence). The V end lost 5 bases, the J end lost 4 bases, and 14 bases lay between the germline ends. The CDR3 spans 14 residues. Time point given: patch test 1, 2 weeks after DPC sensitization. Treatment in this sample: therapeutic diphenylcyclopropenone sensitization with weekly scalp DPC. This clonotype was detected a few times. What it binds is not known. Findings of the study overall: A positive correlation with patch test score was found for PT1 expanded TCR counts.

The chain employs TRBV13 and TRBJ1-1, with TRBD1 as a possible D gene (5 bases). The sequenced sample was whole blood, obtained in connection with sensitization to the hapten diphenylcyclopropenone (DPC). This clonotype was sampled from a woman aged 50 to 60 with alopecia areata. Some clones in this sample may be carry-over from other donors' samples. DNA for the CDR3: TGTGCCAGCAGCCCGGGTGGGGCAAGCACTGAAGCTTTCTTT. Translation gives CASSPGGASTEAFF.